The following is a TCR beta chain sequence with its context. Its antigen is undetermined. These data come from a study of shared clonotypes between healthy human individuals. V was trimmed by 6 bases and J by 0 bases, leaving 15 bases between them. The CDR3 runs 15 residues. Germline V CDR1 and CDR2: MGHRA, YSYEKL. Deep was the level at which the assay was run. The method was immunoSEQ multiplex PCR; TCRdb's version includes in-frame clones alone and lacks a portion of them. Of roughly 2,000,000 clones listed, about 95% are singletons. Overall study findings and caveats: Donor clonotype sharing was expected to depend on sequencing depth.

CD45RO-negative, CCR7-selected cells formed the naive CD8 fraction, which excluded terminally differentiated effector memory CD45RA+ cells. The healthy adult donors were HIV-negative and reported no recent acute infections or vaccinations. The material sequenced was naive CD8+ T cells sorted from blood. This sequence was found in a man aged 18 to 29 in good health. The chain uses TRBV4-1 and TRBJ2-7, with D perhaps TRBD1 or TRBD2 (6 bases each). Written as DNA, the CDR3 is TGCGCCAGCAGTAAAGGGGGGAGCCCCTCCTACGAGCAGTACTTC. It specifies CASSKGGSPSYEQYF.